This entry describes one T cell receptor (beta chain). Its antigen is not identified. In germline, CDR1 is SGHRS, CDR2 YFSETQ. V was pared by 0 bases and J by 4 bases, with 2 bases of the junction left unmatched. The length of the CDR3 is 14 residues. Profiled with immunoSEQ multiplex PCR; TCRdb holds only in-frame clones, not every one. The sample contains about 140,000 clones, approximately 84% of which appear only once. The sample originates from a study of cytomegalovirus exposure and HLA in healthy donors. Notes on the study in general: Most TCR sequences were uncommon, yet certain public TCRs appeared in many donors.

The donors were members of the roughly 120-subject validation cohort (separate from the roughly 700-subject first cohort). The chain employs TRBV5-1 and TRBJ1-2, with 8 nucleotides matching TRBD1. The receptor was derived from a man aged 25-45 years in good health and CMV-seropositive. Material: PBMCs. CDR3: CASSLAGGFYGYTF. Here the CDR3 DNA reads TGCGCCAGCAGCTTGGCAGGGGGCTTCTATGGCTACACCTTC.